This T cell receptor (beta chain) is from a study of blood T cell repertoires in COVID-19. On the study more broadly: Nucleic acid was either cDNA or gDNA, and it came from T cells, B-cell-depleted T cells, or PBMCs.

There are 14 residues in the CDR3. Per the germline V gene, CDR1 is SQVTM and CDR2 is ANQGSEA. Deletions cut 7 bases from V and 8 bases from J, with 23 bases between. TCRdb keeps only in-frame clones here, not all; method: immunoSEQ multiplex PCR. The sample consists of some 48,000 clones, almost 80% of them appearing once. The TCR sequence derives from a woman between 50 and 59 years old with acute COVID-19. Specimen: PBMCs or T cells enriched from blood (not recorded which). The genes are TRBV29-1 and TRBJ1-2; D is perhaps TRBD1 (6 bases). Written as DNA, the CDR3 is TGCAGCGCACGCCCTCCGACAGGACTGAAGGGCTACACCTTC. Amino acids: CSARPPTGLKGYTF.